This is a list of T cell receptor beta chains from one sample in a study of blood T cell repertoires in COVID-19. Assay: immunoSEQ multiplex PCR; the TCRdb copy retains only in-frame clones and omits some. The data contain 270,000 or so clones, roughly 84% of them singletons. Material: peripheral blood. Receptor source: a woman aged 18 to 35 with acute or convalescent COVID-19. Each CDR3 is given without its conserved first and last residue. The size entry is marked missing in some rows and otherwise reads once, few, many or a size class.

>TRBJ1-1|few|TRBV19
ASGRAMNTEAF
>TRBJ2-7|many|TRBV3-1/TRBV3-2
ASSQGGTGGYEQY
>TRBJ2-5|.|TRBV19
ASSAAPQGPRIHETQY
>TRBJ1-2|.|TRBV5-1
ASSSRGQDSYGYT
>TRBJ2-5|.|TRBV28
ASSSSGTGGETQY
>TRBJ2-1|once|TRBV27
ANTTGGPYNEQF
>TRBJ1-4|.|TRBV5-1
ASSLVAGANEKLF
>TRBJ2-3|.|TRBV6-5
ASRRTSGNMDTQY
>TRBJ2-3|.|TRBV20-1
SASGTAGLNTDTQY
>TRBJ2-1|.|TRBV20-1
SASIPTSGSGYNEQF
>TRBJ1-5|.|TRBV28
ASTMGQYSNQPQH
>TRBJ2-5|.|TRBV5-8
ASSLRTGKGQETQY
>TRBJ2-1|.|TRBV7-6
ASSSQPTGFGSYNEQF
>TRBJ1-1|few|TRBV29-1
STRQGRTEAF
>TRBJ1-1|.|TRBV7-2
ASSLAAGTAYTEAF
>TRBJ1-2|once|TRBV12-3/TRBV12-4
ASRKTGDGYT
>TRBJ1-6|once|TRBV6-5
ASSLANSPLH
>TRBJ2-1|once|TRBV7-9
ASSSWRTADITSPHEQF
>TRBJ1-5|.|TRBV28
ASRRARNQPQH
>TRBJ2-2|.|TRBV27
ASSYQGTGELF
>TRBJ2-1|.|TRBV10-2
ASSHRQYNEQF
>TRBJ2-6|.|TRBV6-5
ASSYRRSSGANVLT
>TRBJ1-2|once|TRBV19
ASSIRLGSDRFYGYT
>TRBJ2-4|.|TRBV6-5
ASSRVAGVRDIQY
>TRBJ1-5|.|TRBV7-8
ASSLGGQENNQPQH
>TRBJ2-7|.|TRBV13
ASSFDRVEQY
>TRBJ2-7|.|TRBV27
ASSPLGGAARHEQY
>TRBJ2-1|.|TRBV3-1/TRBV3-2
ASSQEGHNEQF
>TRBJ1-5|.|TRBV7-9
ASSLVGQGETSWNQPQH
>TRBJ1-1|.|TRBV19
ASSDRASPAF
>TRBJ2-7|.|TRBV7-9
ASTPGNSYEQY
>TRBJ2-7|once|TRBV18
ASSPDDRADPYEQY
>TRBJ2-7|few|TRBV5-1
ASSLDTSGRAY
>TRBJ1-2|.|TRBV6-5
ASHGPNYGYT
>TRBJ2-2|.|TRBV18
ASSPRLAGADTGELF
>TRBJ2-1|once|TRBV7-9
ASSDGLVEQF
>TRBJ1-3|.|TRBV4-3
ASSQERGAKRNTIY
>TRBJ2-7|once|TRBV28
ASRGTFSYEQY
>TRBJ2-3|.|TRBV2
ASPDSGLAGSTDTQY
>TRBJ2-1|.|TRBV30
AWSGGRADRSYNEQF